The text below deals with one TCR beta chain. This clonotype was detected ten times or more. Its antigen remains unidentified. Base-call qualities are not available, and no considerably larger clone is one nucleotide away. TCR cDNA was made using 5'RACE template switching, a step that added a universal primer site and unique molecular identifiers. Priming of cDNA synthesis was performed from both the TCR alpha and TCR beta constant segments. Library amplification used two PCR steps, and the second PCR step added sample barcodes and sequencing adapters. Libraries were sequenced on Illumina HiSeq 2500 (2x100 bp) or NovaSeq (2x150 bp). The study's own analysis went as follows. MIGEC handled demultiplexing of reads and collapsing into UMI consensus sequences, while MiXCR performed V(D)J alignment. Vaccine-responding clonotypes were defined with edgeR using replicate PBMC samples, requiring FDR below 0.01 and a log2 fold change above 5 up to day 15. Bulk clonotypes were assigned CD4 or CD8 identity according to which sequenced CD4 or CD8 repertoire held them at higher abundance. TCRdb's own reprocessing of the public reads used fastp at Q25 and MiXCR and kept productive beta chains. Each CDR3 protein appears once, grouped with its most common genes and DNA. The V and J calls, along with clone size, are taken from TCRdb and not from the paper's own processing. The table for this sample lists over 130,000 distinct CDR3 sequences; over 7% of them were counted only once. The leading ten clones occupy approximately 0.67% of the sample.

This sample was taken from a study of T cells after yellow fever vaccination (dated by TCRdb to the late 2010s). Turning to the overall study: Libraries from fractions with low cell numbers were prepared with the SMART-Seq v4 Ultra Low Input RNA kit. To track T-cell clones before and after primary and booster YFV17D yellow fever vaccination, bulk TCR alpha and beta repertoires were sequenced longitudinally. The cohort comprised two healthy male donors, one aged 18 to 29 and one aged 30 to 40 years. Bulk PBMC replicates and cell subsets were isolated from blood drawn at multiple timepoints before and after both primary and secondary immunization. Here is what the overall study found, with its caveats: Only two donors were included in the study, so the extent to which the findings can be generalized is limited. FACS-sorted repertoires could contain abundant contaminating clonotypes from the bulk population, so computational filtering was required. A small share of clonotypes occurred in both CD4 and CD8 compartments, likely arising from convergent recombination. Most clones expanded after primary vaccination were re-detected after the booster (around 96% of CD4 and about nine tenths of CD8), suggesting broad memory maintenance. The secondary T-cell response was weaker than the primary response but faster, peaking on day 5 instead of day 15.

Taken from the germline V gene (reference sequence), the CDR1 and CDR2 loops are SGHKS and YYEKEE. The V end gives up 3 bases and the J end 7 bases, leaving 3 bases in the junction not matched to a gene. The CDR3, cysteine through phenylalanine, is 13 amino acids long. The read is trimmed to its CDR3 DNA, 39 bases read in frame from base 1. The treatment or condition tag for this specimen amounts to: live attenuated yellow fever vaccine strain. A standard Ficoll-Paque protocol was used to isolate PBMCs from peripheral blood. Dynabeads CD4 and CD8 positive selection kits were used to isolate the CD4 and CD8 T-cell fractions. RNA was extracted with TriZol from bulk PBMCs, CD4 and CD8 fractions, and dextramer-positive and dextramer-negative fractions.

The chain couples TRBV5-5 to TRBJ2-1, and TRBD2 aligns with 8 junction nucleotides. The source of this sequence is a man aged 30 to 45 who received the YFV17D yellow fever vaccine. This specimen was CD4+ T cells sorted from PBMCs, taken 5 days after the yellow fever booster vaccination. The DNA sequence is given as TGTGCCAGCAGCTGGCGGGAGGATAATGAGCAGTTCTTC. Its translation is CASSWREDNEQFF.